The 11 T cell receptor beta chains reported below all come from one sample, sequenced in a study of T cells expressing NK-cell markers. TCRdb re-called the 5' RACE reads and catalogs CDR3 proteins one per entry, DNA excluded. Its listing shows over 250,000 distinct CDR3 sequences. The sequenced sample was blood T cells: a sorted CD56 or NKG2C T cell subset, CD4+ or CD8+ T cells, or bulk PBMC T cells (not recorded which). Source of these receptors: a woman between 18 and 70 years old in good health.

The CDR3 spells CATSDRPTTTDTQYF. The chain links TRBV24-1 to TRBJ2-3. CDR1 KGHDR and CDR2 SFDVKD come from the germline V gene. The CDR3 sequence is 15 residues long.

The V and J genes are TRBV12-3 or TRBV12-4 and TRBJ1-1. The CDR3 is made up of 13 amino acids. The chain's CDR3 is CASSLSDRTEAFF.

The V gene is TRBV9, the J gene TRBJ2-3; the TCRdb D gene call, TRBD1, has no DNA to confirm it. CDR3 size: 17 residues. Germline V gives CDR1 SGDLS, CDR2 YYNGEE. The CDR3 loop is CASSVGPGGAFRDTQYF.

The V gene is TRBV5-1, the J gene TRBJ2-5; TCRdb calls TRBD1, which cannot be checked without DNA. Germline V CDR1 and CDR2: SGHRS, YFSETQ. This CDR3 is built from 15 residues. The CDR3 is CASSLPGAGEETQYF. Using reference TRBV5-1 and TRBJ2-5 for the parts outside the CDR3, the full variable domain is KAGVTQTPRYLIKTRGQQVTLSCSPISGHRSVSWYQQTPGQGLQFLFEYFSETQRNKGNFPGRFSGRQFSNSRSEMNVSTLELGDSALYLCASSLPGAGEETQYFGPGTRLLVL.

The chain employs TRBV14 and TRBJ2-4; TCRdb proposes TRBD1, but this gene call is untestable without DNA. There are 16 residues in the CDR3. Germline assignment: CDR1 SGHDN and CDR2 FVKESK. CDR3 protein: CASSEAGEPAKNIQYF. Together with reference TRBV14 and TRBJ2-4, the CDR3 gives the full variable domain: EAGVTQFPSHSVIEKGQTVTLRCDPISGHDNLYWYRRVMGKEIKFLLHFVKESKQDESGMPNNRFLAERTGGTYSTLKVQPAELEDSGVYFCASSEAGEPAKNIQYFGAGTRLSVL.

The rearrangement joins TRBV2 to TRBJ2-1. The length of the CDR3 is 14 residues. Germline loops: CDR1 SNHLY, CDR2 FYNNEI. CDR3 protein: CASGKQSLYNEQFF.

V and J are TRBV25-1 and TRBJ2-1; the D call from TCRdb, TRBD2, cannot be confirmed without DNA. The CDR3 spans 13 residues. The germline CDR1 and CDR2 sequences are MGHDK and SYGVNS. The CDR3 spells CASSVTSGGEQFF.

The chain uses TRBV4-3 and TRBJ2-5; there is no DNA to check the TCRdb D call of TRBD1. The CDR3 is 15 amino acids. The V gene's germline CDR1 is LGHNA and CDR2 YSLEER. The CDR3 region is CASSQANTRGETQYF.

V and J are TRBV5-6 and TRBJ2-2. Germline V gives CDR1 SGHDT, CDR2 YYEEEE. The CDR3 sequence is 15 residues long. The CDR3 loop is CASSWDSANTGELFF.

This chain's CDR3 is CANSLSHILAKNIQYF. The chain recombines TRBV28 with TRBJ2-4. The CDR3 spans 16 residues. The V gene's germline CDR1 is MDHEN and CDR2 SYDVKM.

The chain links TRBV7-9 to TRBJ2-7; TCRdb picks TRBD1, but there is no DNA to check that call. The CDR3 has 15 residues. Germline V gives CDR1 SEHNR, CDR2 FQNEAQ (reference sequence). CDR3 sequence: CASSALKGGGYEQYF.